The rows below give T cell receptor beta chains drawn from one sample of a study of blood T cell repertoires in COVID-19. Sequencing was performed with immunoSEQ multiplex PCR; in TCRdb, only in-frame clones are kept and a portion is missing. The repertoire consists of about 280,000 clones, with roughly 85% occurring once and the leading ten covering around 2.5%. Material: PBMCs or T cells enriched from blood (not recorded which). The receptor source for this set is a woman aged 45-65 years who had recovered from COVID-19. Both conserved end residues are part of each CDR3.

v_gene: TRBV28
CDR3aa: CASSSLSTGDNQPQHF

v_gene: TRBV10-3
CDR3aa: CAISDERGSSNQPQHF

v_gene: TRBV5-1
CDR3aa: CASSLELAKDTQYF

v_gene: TRBV28
CDR3aa: CASSSTGQGEETQYF

v_gene: TRBV11-2
CDR3aa: CASSSNPQGNTIYF

v_gene: TRBV6-5
CDR3aa: CASSYSSTRVWEKLFF

v_gene: TRBV2
CDR3aa: CASKNRGYGYTF

v_gene: TRBV28
CDR3aa: CASSHPNRGNQPQHF

v_gene: TRBV28
CDR3aa: CASSLGLAVYNEQFF

v_gene: TRBV6-5
CDR3aa: CASSYLRRLAKNIQYF

v_gene: TRBV19
CDR3aa: CASSTRTGVEAFF

v_gene: TRBV19
CDR3aa: CASSTTGTGNTIYF

v_gene: TRBV28
CDR3aa: CAVKQGPTDTQYF

v_gene: TRBV12-3/TRBV12-4
CDR3aa: CASSLLRGTEAFF

v_gene: TRBV18
CDR3aa: CASSLNLLGTSGRGDEQFF

v_gene: TRBV7-7
CDR3aa: CASSLGTGSHNEQFF

v_gene: TRBV30
CDR3aa: CAWSRLAGGYNEQFF

v_gene: TRBV11-2
CDR3aa: CASSGTGAPYEQYF

v_gene: TRBV29-1
CDR3aa: CSYQRDNEQFF

v_gene: TRBV7-6
CDR3aa: CASSLAGPSGKAEQFF

v_gene: TRBV11-2
CDR3aa: CASSLAGPNSGNTIYF

v_gene: TRBV7-9
CDR3aa: CASSSKDRPQPQHF

v_gene: TRBV18
CDR3aa: CASSPRGSSTDTQYF

v_gene: TRBV7-9
CDR3aa: CASSLEIGLAGGNTGELFF

v_gene: TRBV7-9
CDR3aa: CASSSPGHLNTEAFF

v_gene: TRBV25-1
CDR3aa: CASSDYGTGKETQYF

v_gene: TRBV4-2
CDR3aa: CASSQGQGFAKLFF

v_gene: TRBV7-2
CDR3aa: CASSLDRGLAADTQYF

v_gene: TRBV18
CDR3aa: CASTPPSSYNEQFF

v_gene: TRBV27
CDR3aa: CASKRYGGQGNTGELFF

v_gene: TRBV14
CDR3aa: CASSYSLNSPLHF

v_gene: TRBV11-2
CDR3aa: CASSLGVAGVEQFF

v_gene: TRBV2
CDR3aa: CASSDTRTGTYGYTF

v_gene: TRBV5-1
CDR3aa: CASSSVGAGFYSGANVLTF

v_gene: TRBV6-5
CDR3aa: CASSYLNRDDYGYTF

v_gene: TRBV5-1
CDR3aa: CASSLRTSRETQYF

v_gene: TRBV7-8
CDR3aa: CASSFLRDRGDEKLFF

v_gene: TRBV5-4
CDR3aa: CASSLGYRDGYTEAFF

v_gene: TRBV27
CDR3aa: CASSLSFSSGLNTGELFF

v_gene: TRBV5-4
CDR3aa: CASSSGPRRGETQYF

v_gene: TRBV19
CDR3aa: CASRTAENSPLHF

v_gene: TRBV4-3
CDR3aa: CASSQDSVGDYEQFF

v_gene: TRBV29-1
CDR3aa: CSATLQGNYGYTF

v_gene: TRBV28
CDR3aa: CASVGPGGGQPQHF

v_gene: TRBV18
CDR3aa: CASSPPRGSNSYNEQFF

v_gene: TRBV30
CDR3aa: CAWSGPRGSTEAFF

v_gene: TRBV4-1
CDR3aa: CASSQDQGLSSGYTF

v_gene: TRBV7-9
CDR3aa: CASSLNQGQNTEAFF

v_gene: TRBV5-1
CDR3aa: CASSLAGGSSGNTIYF

v_gene: TRBV20-1
CDR3aa: CSASGQGNTGELFF

v_gene: TRBV11-3
CDR3aa: CASSLRTGALATGELFF

v_gene: TRBV5-1
CDR3aa: CASSLDQGANDEQFF

v_gene: TRBV19
CDR3aa: CASSIDRDRRNNSPLHF

v_gene: TRBV2
CDR3aa: CASSSDRAAKNIQYF

v_gene: TRBV27
CDR3aa: CASSFVQGPYEQYF

v_gene: TRBV4-1
CDR3aa: CASSQGPSGSSLANYGYTF

v_gene: TRBV6-6
CDR3aa: CASSGGTANTIYF